Listed below are T cell receptor beta chains from one sample, sequenced in a study of T cell repertoires in cytomegalovirus infection. These TCRs are of unknown antigen specificity. TCRdb itself ran the reads through MiXCR, one entry per CDR3 protein. The sample lists some 590,000 distinct CDR3 sequences, approximately 40% occurring once. The specimen comprised cultured PBMCs, sampled from culture after CMV antigen stimulation. Receptors originate from a human donor in good health (CMV status not recorded). Some clones in this sample may be carry-over from other donors' samples. CDR3s include the opening cysteine and the closing phenylalanine or tryptophan. The D gene is left open where the match is weak. The listing skips clone size in some rows; elsewhere it reads once, few, many or a size class.

j_gene,d_gene,abundance,v_gene,CDR3nt,CDR3aa
TRBJ2-7,NA,many,TRBV7-2,TGTGCCAGCAGCTTATTCCTTGGCGAGAACTACGAGCAGTACTTC,CASSLFLGENYEQYF
TRBJ1-1,NA,NA,TRBV4-1,TGCGCCAGCAGCCAAGTGGCTCAACCGGGAACTGAAGCTTTCTTT,CASSQVAQPGTEAFF
TRBJ1-2,NA,few,TRBV6-1,TGTGCCAGCAGAACGCCTGCGGCCTATGGCTACACCTTC,CASRTPAAYGYTF
TRBJ1-4,NA,NA,TRBV20-1,TGCATAACGCGGGAAACTAATGAAAAACTGTTTTTT,CITRETNEKLFF
TRBJ2-5,TRBD1,NA,TRBV11-3,TGTGCCAGCAGCCCGGGGACAGAGCCGTACCAAGAGACCCAGTACTTC,CASSPGTEPYQETQYF
TRBJ2-7,TRBD2,NA,TRBV4-1,TGCGCCAGCAGCCGGCGGTGGGAGGGGCCAGAGCAGTACTTC,CASSRRWEGPEQYF
TRBJ2-7,NA,NA,TRBV6-5,TGTGCCAGCCACCGCTGGAACTCCTACGAGCAGTACTTC,CASHRWNSYEQYF
TRBJ1-1,NA,once,TRBV20-1,TGCAGTGCTATCAGTTCTTTAGGGAATGAAGCTTTCTTT,CSAISSLGNEAFF
TRBJ2-2,TRBD1,NA,TRBV5-6,TGTGCCAGCAGCGGGGGGACAGGGTTCGCCGGGGAGCTGTTTTTT,CASSGGTGFAGELFF
TRBJ1-1,TRBD1,few,TRBV7-8,TGTGCCAGCAGACCGGACAGGGGCAGCACTGAAGCTTTCTTT,CASRPDRGSTEAFF
TRBJ2-5,NA,NA,TRBV6-8,TGTGCCAGCAGTTACGGTGGGAGTAGGAAGACCCAGTACTTC,CASSYGGSRKTQYF
TRBJ1-4,TRBD1,NA,TRBV6-1,TGTGCCAGCAGACGAAGACAGGGGGCTGAAAAACTGTTTTTT,CASRRRQGAEKLFF
TRBJ2-1,TRBD2,NA,TRBV7-2,TGTGCCAGCAGCTTCGCGTCGGGAGGGGGCAATGAGCAGTTCTTC,CASSFASGGGNEQFF
TRBJ1-2,NA,NA,TRBV7-2,TGTGTCAGCAGCGGGTCGGGGGGGGACTATGGCTACACCTTC,CVSSGSGGDYGYTF
TRBJ2-7,TRBD2,NA,TRBV7-2,TGTGCCAGCAGCTTAGGGGGGACTAGCGGGGGCCGTAGCTCCTACGAGCAGTACTTC,CASSLGGTSGGRSSYEQYF
TRBJ1-1,NA,NA,TRBV3-1,TGTGCCAGCAGCCAAGAGCTCTACGGGAAGTTGAACACTGAAGCTTTCTTT,CASSQELYGKLNTEAFF
TRBJ2-5,NA,few,TRBV12-3/TRBV12-4,TGTGCCAGCAGTTTTGCCCAGGAGACCCAGTACTTC,CASSFAQETQYF
TRBJ2-5,NA,few,TRBV6-2/TRBV6-3,TGTGCCAGCAGTTACGATCCCGGGGAGACCCAGTACTTC,CASSYDPGETQYF
TRBJ1-3,NA,many,TRBV7-6,TGTGCCAGCAGCCCATACCAGGGTTACTCTGGAAACACCATATATTTT,CASSPYQGYSGNTIYF
TRBJ2-7,NA,few,TRBV7-2,TGTGCCAGCAGCTTATGGGGGCTAACTAACGAGCAGTACTTC,CASSLWGLTNEQYF
TRBJ2-1,TRBD2,NA,TRBV15,TGTGCCACCAGTAAGCGGGACCCGACCTACAATGAGCAGTTCTTC,CATSKRDPTYNEQFF
TRBJ1-6,NA,few,TRBV6-5,TGTGCCAGCAGTTACTCAGGGGCAGGGAGAAGTTATAATTCACCCCTCCACTTT,CASSYSGAGRSYNSPLHF
TRBJ1-6,NA,NA,TRBV7-2,TGTGCCAGCAGCTCTAAGCGGACGGCTCGCTCCTATAATTCACCCCTCCACTTT,CASSSKRTARSYNSPLHF
TRBJ1-2,NA,NA,TRBV28,TGTGCCAGCAGACAGAGCCTGGTTAACTATGGCTACACCTTC,CASRQSLVNYGYTF
TRBJ2-7,TRBD2,NA,TRBV27,TGTGCCAGCAGTCCCCGACTAGCGGGGGGCCTAGGACCGACCTACGAGCAGTACTTC,CASSPRLAGGLGPTYEQYF
TRBJ1-1,NA,NA,TRBV12-3/TRBV12-4,TGTGCCAGCAGCCAGGGGTGGTACACTGAAGCTTTCTTT,CASSQGWYTEAFF
TRBJ2-7,NA,NA,TRBV6-2/TRBV6-3,TGTGCCAGCAGTTACGGGCGGTACTCCTACGAGCAGTACTTC,CASSYGRYSYEQYF
TRBJ1-1,TRBD1,many,TRBV7-2,TGTGCCAGCAGCTTAGAGGGGGCGGTGAGGGCTTTCTTT,CASSLEGAVRAFF
TRBJ1-5,TRBD1,few,TRBV7-8,TGTGCCAGCAGCCGACTACTTCGCCGGGACAGGCGAGGTCAGCCCCAGCATTTT,CASSRLLRRDRRGQPQHF
TRBJ2-7,NA,few,TRBV27,TGTGCCAGCAGTTTAGACAGGAACCCGTATTACGAGCAGTACTTC,CASSLDRNPYYEQYF
TRBJ1-5,TRBD1,few,TRBV28,TGTGCCAGCACCCCCGGACAGGGAAAAAATCAGCCCCAGCATTTT,CASTPGQGKNQPQHF
TRBJ2-1,TRBD2,few,TRBV6-1,TGTGCCAGTGGGCTAGCGGGAGTTAATGAGCAGTTCTTC,CASGLAGVNEQFF
TRBJ2-5,NA,many,TRBV12-3/TRBV12-4,TGTGCCAGCAGTGACAGGTCGCAAGAGACCCAGTACTTC,CASSDRSQETQYF
TRBJ2-7,TRBD1,many,TRBV7-2,TGTGCCAGCAGCTTAGTGCCCGGGACAGGGATCTACTACGAGCAGTACTTC,CASSLVPGTGIYYEQYF
TRBJ1-3,NA,few,TRBV4-3,TGCGCCAGCAGCCAAGACCCCCAGGCTGCTGGGTGGAACACCATATATTTT,CASSQDPQAAGWNTIYF
TRBJ2-7,NA,NA,TRBV6-2/TRBV6-3,TGTGCCAGCAGACTCGGGGTAGCCTCCTACGAGCAGTACTTC,CASRLGVASYEQYF
TRBJ1-5,NA,NA,TRBV28,TGTGCCAGCAGTTTTGCAGGGGCCCAGCCCCAGCATTTT,CASSFAGAQPQHF
TRBJ2-1,NA,few,TRBV7-2,TGTGCCAGCAGCTTAGTCTCGACAGAACCTACCTACAATGAGCAGTTCTTC,CASSLVSTEPTYNEQFF
TRBJ2-3,NA,few,TRBV6-5,TGTGCCAGCAGTCTAGGGAGAGGTAGCACAGATACGCAGTATTTT,CASSLGRGSTDTQYF
TRBJ1-1,NA,NA,TRBV2,TGTGCCAGCAGTGGGCCGAGGCTTGACTTT,CASSGPRLDF
TRBJ2-5,TRBD2,once,TRBV7-9,TGTGCCAGCAGCTTACCGGGGGGTCGACAAGAGACCCAGTACTTC,CASSLPGGRQETQYF